Listed below are T cell receptor beta chains from one sample, sequenced in a study of cytomegalovirus exposure and HLA in healthy donors. Produced via immunoSEQ multiplex PCR; TCRdb's table is partial and in-frame only. The sample comprises 150,000 to 250,000 clones, around four fifths of which are singletons, and 6.5% rests with the top ten. The specimen sequenced was PBMCs. The origin of the receptors is a woman between 50 and 59 years old in good health and CMV-seropositive. Both conserved end residues are trimmed from each CDR3. A D gene is named only where the DNA matches it firmly.

>TRBV6-5|-
ASSPSGRQYEQY
>TRBV28|TRBD1
ASSFWTGSDQPQH
>TRBV10-3|-
AISGTPSYEQY
>TRBV2|TRBD1
ASTGTGNNEQF
>TRBV2|TRBD1
ASGRTRQGVPGYT
>TRBV7-9|-
ASSLGSVLSGNTIY
>TRBV13|-
ASSPPGAYEQY
>TRBV7-2|TRBD2
ASSLTGLAGQETQY
>TRBV11-2|TRBD1
ASSPAAGGWYGYT
>TRBV6-1|TRBD1
ASQQGAGNQPQH
>TRBV19|-
ASSIDRGWYGEQF
>TRBV7-8|-
ASSKMGPRGNTEAF
>TRBV29-1|-
STRQRPSSGDEQF
>TRBV7-8|TRBD1
ASSLTQHPGQGSNQPQH